Listed below are T cell receptor beta chains from one sample, sequenced in a study of T cell responses to AZD1222 COVID-19 vaccine. This table comes from immunoSEQ multiplex PCR, and its TCRdb copy is limited to in-frame clones, with some not included. The sample has around 90,000 clones, about 88% seen once. The source was peripheral blood, collected on day 0 of AZD1222 vaccination. These receptors all stem from an adult in good health. CDR3s include the opening cysteine and the closing phenylalanine or tryptophan. The order of the fields is D gene, J gene, V gene, clone size, CDR3 DNA, CDR3 protein. The D gene is left open where the match is weak. Size is omitted from some rows. Given values are once, few, many or a class for expanded clones.

>TRBD1|TRBJ2-7|TRBV20-1|once
TGCAGTGCTAGTGTTTCCGGACAGGGGGTCGTTGAGCAGTACTTC
CSASVSGQGVVEQYF
>.|TRBJ1-2|TRBV19|.
TGTGCCAGTAGTGCCCTATCGGATTATAACTATGGCTACACCTTC
CASSALSDYNYGYTF
>.|TRBJ1-1|TRBV19|once
TGTGCCAGTAGAAACTCCGGGACAAAGAACACTGAAGCTTTCTTT
CASRNSGTKNTEAFF
>.|TRBJ1-4|TRBV7-9|.
TGTGCCAGCAGCTTAGGAACAGCTGAAAAACTGTTTTTT
CASSLGTAEKLFF
>TRBD1|TRBJ2-2|TRBV6-5|.
TGTGCCAGCCGACAGGGGAACACCGGGGAGCTGTTTTTT
CASRQGNTGELFF
>TRBD2|TRBJ2-1|TRBV2|.
TGTGCCAGCAGTGAACTGACTAGCGGGCCGAGGAATGAGCAGTTCTTC
CASSELTSGPRNEQFF
>TRBD1|TRBJ2-3|TRBV30|once
TGTGCCTGGAGCAGGGGGACGTTCGATACGCAGTATTTT
CAWSRGTFDTQYF
>.|TRBJ2-2|TRBV28|.
TGTGCCAGCAGGGACACCGGGGAGCTGTTTTTT
CASRDTGELFF
>.|TRBJ1-1|TRBV5-5|.
TGTGCCAGCAGCGGAACAGGGTGGCGGACTGAAGCTTTCTTT
CASSGTGWRTEAFF
>TRBD1|TRBJ1-3|TRBV15|.
TGTGCCACCAGAGGGGGCTTGGGAAACACCATATATTTT
CATRGGLGNTIYF
>.|TRBJ2-7|TRBV5-5|.
TGTGCCAGCAGCTTCGGACGGCGCTACGAGCAGTACTTC
CASSFGRRYEQYF
>TRBD1|TRBJ2-3|TRBV25-1|.
TGTGCCAGCAGTGAATACTCGGGACAGGGGGCTCCAGATACGCAGTATTTT
CASSEYSGQGAPDTQYF
>TRBD1|TRBJ2-7|TRBV7-7|.
TGTGCCAGCAGCAAGGGGGCGGCTGGCGAGCAGTACTTC
CASSKGAAGEQYF
>TRBD1|TRBJ2-7|TRBV9|.
TGTGCCAGCAGCACCCGGGACAGCCTAGGATCCTACGAGCAGTACTTC
CASSTRDSLGSYEQYF
>TRBD1|TRBJ1-3|TRBV6-6|.
TGTGCCAGCAGTGGGACAGGGGTCTCTGGAAACACCATATATTTT
CASSGTGVSGNTIYF
>.|TRBJ1-4|TRBV6-1|.
TGTGCCAGCAGTGAACCGGGATTGGGGGATGAAAAACTGTTTTTT
CASSEPGLGDEKLFF
>.|TRBJ1-1|TRBV5-1|.
TGCGCCAGCACGGACCTCCCGAACACTGAAGCTTTCTTT
CASTDLPNTEAFF
>TRBD2|TRBJ2-1|TRBV10-3|once
TGTGCCATCATGACTAGCGGGCTCTCCTACAATGAGCAGTTCTTC
CAIMTSGLSYNEQFF
>TRBD1|TRBJ2-3|TRBV12-5|few
TGTGCTAGTGCCCCCGGGACAGTCCATCCTAGCACAGATACGCAGTATTTT
CASAPGTVHPSTDTQYF
>.|TRBJ2-1|TRBV15|.
TGTGCCGTCAGTCAGGGGCCGAATGAGCAGTTCTTC
CAVSQGPNEQFF
>TRBD1|TRBJ1-6|TRBV3-1/TRBV3-2|.
TGTGCCAGCGGCCGGACAGGATTGAATAATTCACCCCTCCACTTT
CASGRTGLNNSPLHF
>.|TRBJ1-4|TRBV5-1|.
TGCGCCAGCAGCTTGAGGCCTGTGGGCAGGGGCACTGCAACTAATGAAAAACTGTTTTTT
CASSLRPVGRGTATNEKLFF
>.|TRBJ2-7|TRBV28|.
TGTGCCAGCACCAGGCACCCCTACGAGCAGTACTTC
CASTRHPYEQYF
>TRBD1|TRBJ1-6|TRBV25-1|.
TGTGCCAGCACCCCACAGGGGGCTGATTCACCCCTCCACTTT
CASTPQGADSPLHF
>TRBD1|TRBJ2-3|TRBV7-3|.
TGTGCCAGCAGCTTATTGGGGACAGGGATTCCAGATACGCAGTATTTT
CASSLLGTGIPDTQYF
>.|TRBJ1-6|TRBV5-5|.
TGTGCCAGCAGCTTGGTCCCGCCAGGGAGAGTGGGATCACCCCTCCACTTT
CASSLVPPGRVGSPLHF
>TRBD1|TRBJ2-5|TRBV5-1|.
TGCGCCAGCGGGGACAGTCTATTTGACGAGACCCAGTACTTC
CASGDSLFDETQYF
>.|TRBJ1-2|TRBV5-1|.
TGCGCCAGCAGCTCCACAGAGAACTATGGCTACACCTTC
CASSSTENYGYTF
>.|TRBJ2-7|TRBV7-2|.
TGTGCCAGCAGCTTAGTCTTAGGGGGGGAGAGCTCCTACGAGCAGTACTTC
CASSLVLGGESSYEQYF
>TRBD1|TRBJ1-6|TRBV5-1|.
TGCGCCAGCACCGGAACTGGGGACAGTCGCGCACCCCTCCACTTT
CASTGTGDSRAPLHF
>TRBD2|TRBJ2-7|TRBV3-1/TRBV3-2|.
TGTGCCAGCAGCCAGGGGACTAGCGGGCTGTACGAGCAGTACTTC
CASSQGTSGLYEQYF
>.|TRBJ1-2|TRBV5-1|.
TGCGCCAGCAGCCGTGGACAGTATGGCTACACCTTC
CASSRGQYGYTF
>.|TRBJ1-5|TRBV19|.
TGTGCCAGTAGCCAAGGGCACAATCAGCCCCAGCATTTT
CASSQGHNQPQHF